This T cell receptor (beta chain) was recorded in a study of T cells in pancreatic ductal adenocarcinoma. Overall study findings and caveats: Mean clonality was approximately 0.12 in tumors and around 0.065 in blood, not significantly different. This surgical cohort overrepresents the minority presenting with early-stage disease.

On this clone itself: Its antigen is unidentified.

The table came from immunoSEQ multiplex PCR; TCRdb's copy has only in-frame clones and leaves some out. The data contain 85,000 to 120,000 clones, 90% to 95% of them singletons. No neoadjuvant therapy was given to the selected pancreatic ductal adenocarcinoma patients before their surgery. In germline, CDR1 is SEHNR, CDR2 FQNEAQ (reference sequence). The CDR3 runs 13 residues. J lost 9 bases, V lost 6 bases, and 11 bases had no gene match. The sequence came from a human donor with pancreatic ductal adenocarcinoma. Sequencing was carried out using PBMCs. The chain links TRBV7-9 to TRBJ2-7, with 7 bases identical to TRBD2. CDR3 loop: CASSSLAAEWQYF. CDR3 nucleotide sequence: TGTGCCAGCAGTTCCCTAGCGGCCGAGTGGCAGTACTTC.